What follows are 32 T cell receptor beta chains derived from one specimen sequenced in a study of control samples from healthy donors and cancer patients. Profiling relied on immunoSEQ multiplex PCR, and the TCRdb table lists in-frame clones only, not all of them. The data contain 90,000 to 150,000 clones, approximately 88% of them singletons. The sequenced sample consisted of blood. These receptors were obtained from a man aged 35 to 55 in good health.

The chain carries TRBV5-5 and TRBJ1-1; tentative D call: TRBD1 (5 bases). CDR1 is SGHKS, CDR2 YYEKEE, per germline (reference sequence). The CDR3 length is 15 residues. V was clipped by 2 bases and J by 1 base, with 12 bases between them. The CDR3 DNA sequence: TGTGCCAGCAGCTTTACGGGACCACCGAACACTGAAGCTTTCTTT. Amino acid sequence: CASSFTGPPNTEAFF.

The gene calls are TRBV3-1 (or the pseudogene TRBV3-2) and TRBJ2-5, with D uncertain. Germline assignment: CDR1 LGHDT and CDR2 YNNKEL (reference sequence). Trimming stripped 3 bases from V and 8 bases from J, with 7 bases between. This CDR3 spans 11 amino acids. DNA of the CDR3: TGTGCCAGCAGCCAGACTGGAACCCAGTACTTC. Translated, it gives CASSQTGTQYF.

This clone was picked up a small number of times. This rearrangement joins TRBV5-5 to TRBJ1-4, with TRBD1 identical over 8 bases. The junction had 4 bases not matched to a gene; V was cut back by 2 bases and J by 10 bases. CDR3 length: 13 residues. CDR1 and CDR2 from the germline V gene are SGHKS and YYEKEE (reference sequence). This CDR3 is CASSFDRGGKLFF. CDR3 sequence (DNA): TGTGCCAGCAGCTTTGACAGGGGCGGAAAACTGTTTTTT.

The V and J genes are TRBV6-5 and TRBJ1-1; 8 nucleotides match TRBD1. Per germline, CDR1 MNHEY and CDR2 SVGAGI. V trimming: 0 bases; J trimming: 5 bases; junction bases outside the gene matches: 8. The CDR3 covers 16 residues. The CDR3 DNA reads TGTGCCAGCAGTTACTCTCAGGGGGCAAAAAGGACTGAAGCTTTCTTT. It codes for CASSYSQGAKRTEAFF.

The chain uses TRBV12-3 or TRBV12-4 and TRBJ1-1, with D unresolved. The CDR3 is 12 residues long. V shed 5 bases and J shed 0 bases, with 4 bases lying between them. In nucleotides, the CDR3 is TGTGCCAGCAGTCGTATGAACACTGAAGCTTTCTTT. Encoded protein: CASSRMNTEAFF.

Here the CDR3 DNA reads TGTGCCACCAGTGGACAGGGCAATCAGCCCCAGCATTTT. Translating it yields CATSGQGNQPQHF. V is TRBV24-1 and J is TRBJ1-5, with D possibly matching TRBD1 (6 bases). The CDR3 covers 13 residues. The V and J ends lost 5 bases and 2 bases respectively, with 6 bases between them. Per germline, CDR1 KGHDR and CDR2 SFDVKD.

The V gene is TRBV5-1, the J gene TRBJ2-2, with D possibly TRBD1 on 5 matching bases. Looked up from germline, CDR1 is SGHRS and CDR2 is YFSETQ. This CDR3 region has 15 residues. V lost 4 bases to trimming and J lost 4 bases, with 14 bases between them. The CDR3 reads CASSPTGISTGELFF. The CDR3 DNA is TGCGCCAGCAGCCCTACAGGAATAAGCACCGGGGAGCTGTTTTTT.

The chain is built from TRBV24-1 and TRBJ1-5, with a weak D call TRBD1 (6 bases). The V gene lost 5 bases and the J gene lost 6 bases, with 10 bases spanning the gap. Germline CDR1 KGHDR, CDR2 SFDVKD. The CDR3 is 13 amino acids. Here the CDR3 reads CATSGRGRQPQHF. Here the CDR3 DNA reads TGTGCCACCAGTGGCAGGGGACGTCAGCCCCAGCATTTT.

The gene calls are TRBV11-3 and TRBJ1-3; unclear D gene. CDR1 SGHNT and CDR2 YENEEA come from the germline V gene. This CDR3 is built from 15 residues. Trimming took 5 bases from V and 1 from J, leaving 12 bases between them. The CDR3 DNA reads as TGTGCCAGCAGCGCGGACGATGAATCTGGAAACACCATATATTTT. Amino acids: CASSADDESGNTIYF. The complete variable domain, with remaining parts taken from reference TRBV11-3 and TRBJ1-3, reads EAGVVQSPRYKIIEKKQPVAFWCNPISGHNTLYWYLQNLGQGPELLIRYENEEAVDDSQLPKDRFSAERLKGVDSTLKIQPAELGDSAVYLCASSADDESGNTIYFGEGSWLTVV.

This sequence joins TRBV5-8 and TRBJ1-1; D gene unclear. The CDR3 spans 14 residues. The germline V and J ends were trimmed by 1 base and 1 base, with 8 bases remaining between them. Germline V gives CDR1 SGHTS, CDR2 YDEGEE. The CDR3 DNA reads as TGTGCCAGCAGCTTGACCAGGCGGAACACTGAAGCTTTCTTT. It yields the protein CASSLTRRNTEAFF.

The chain is built from TRBV10-1 and TRBJ2-3, with D hard to call. There are 13 residues in the CDR3. Trimming pared 0 bases from V and 3 bases from J, leaving 4 bases between. Germline V gene data show CDR1 as WNHNN and CDR2 as SYGVQD (reference sequence). The CDR3 protein is CASSESGTDTQYF. The CDR3, as DNA: TGCGCCAGCAGTGAGTCGGGGACAGATACGCAGTATTTT.

V usage is TRBV29-1 and J usage is TRBJ2-1, with 11 nucleotides matching TRBD1. Germline V gene sequence: CDR1 SQVTM, CDR2 ANQGSEA. V gave up 6 bases and J gave up 8 bases; unmatched junction bases: 6. The CDR3 is 13 amino acids. CDR3 amino acids: CSVRDRGSYEQFF. Here the CDR3 DNA reads TGCAGCGTCCGGGACAGGGGGTCGTATGAGCAGTTCTTC.

This clone was found once. The chain couples TRBV7-3 to TRBJ1-2, with D possibly being TRBD1 (6 bases). V was clipped by 5 bases and J by 8 bases, with 15 bases between them. Germline V gene sequence: CDR1 SGHTA, CDR2 FQGTGA. This CDR3 contains 13 residues. Here the CDR3 DNA reads TGTGCCAGCAGCCCACAAGGGGGGCGCGGCTACACCTTC. Amino acid sequence: CASSPQGGRGYTF.

The chain uses TRBV5-1 and TRBJ2-3; tentatively, D is TRBD2 (5 bases). From germline, CDR1 is SGHRS and CDR2 YFSETQ. The CDR3 extends over 11 amino acids. Trimming left V 5 bases short and J 8 bases short, with 9 bases between. The CDR3 here is CASSLGGTQYF. The CDR3, as DNA: TGCGCCAGCAGTCTCGGAGGTACGCAGTATTTT.

This chain links TRBV14 with TRBJ1-5; D is perhaps TRBD1 (5 bases). V lost 1 base and J 2 bases, leaving 6 bases between the germline ends. The CDR3 is 14 residues long. The germline gives CDR1 SGHDN, CDR2 FVKESK. In DNA form, the CDR3 reads TGTGCCAGCAGCCAAGGCAGGGGCAATCAGCCCCAGCATTTT. Its translation is CASSQGRGNQPQHF.

The J gene is TRBJ2-1, the V gene TRBV6-2 or TRBV6-3, with D unresolved. V shed 5 bases and J shed 10 bases, with 9 bases lying between them. This CDR3 has 11 amino acids. Germline lookup yields CDR1 MNHEY and CDR2 SVGEGT. The CDR3 nucleotides are TGTGCCAGCAGTGGTATATGGGAGCAGTTCTTC. This codes for CASSGIWEQFF.

V usage is TRBV6-5 and J usage is TRBJ2-1; 9 bases match TRBD1. The CDR3 is 15 amino acids. CDR1 is MNHEY and CDR2 is SVGAGI in the germline V gene. The junction had 7 bases not matched to a gene; V was cut back by 6 bases and J by 4 bases. In nucleotides, the CDR3 is TGTGCCAGCAGACCTCGGGACAGGGCTTACAATGAGCAGTTCTTC. It is translated as CASRPRDRAYNEQFF.

The chain uses TRBV5-4 and TRBJ2-3; 13 nucleotides match TRBD2. J lost 5 bases, V lost 4 bases, and 7 bases had no gene match. Germline values: CDR1 SGHNT, CDR2 YYREEE (reference sequence). The CDR3 is 16 amino acids. The DNA of the CDR3 is TGTGCCAGCAGCCCGGGACTAGCGGGGCCCAAAGATACGCAGTATTTT. Its translation is CASSPGLAGPKDTQYF.

The chain uses TRBV5-1 and TRBJ2-2, with D possibly being TRBD2 (6 bases). Looked up from germline, CDR1 is SGHRS and CDR2 is YFSETQ. The germline V and J ends were trimmed by 4 bases and 1 base, with 14 bases remaining between them. The CDR3 spans 16 residues. The CDR3 DNA reads as TGCGCCAGCAGCCCGGATGGGAGGCAGAACACCGGGGAGCTGTTTTTT. Its protein is CASSPDGRQNTGELFF.

The CDR3: CAWSVGGQGVYEQYF. For the CDR3, the DNA is TGTGCCTGGAGTGTAGGAGGACAGGGGGTCTACGAGCAGTACTTC. The chain combines TRBV30 with TRBJ2-7, with TRBD1 matching over 10 bases. Germline-derived CDR1 and CDR2 are GTSNPN and SVGIG (reference sequence). The CDR3 contains 15 residues. V dropped 0 bases and J dropped 3; count of bases not matched to a gene: 5.

This chain uses TRBV21-1 with TRBJ2-3; the table gives TRBD2 as D, unverified against the DNA. TRBV21-1 is given as a pseudogene. This CDR3 contains 17 residues. The CDR3 sequence: CASSPVGEEDRKDTQYF. The CDR3 bases are TGTGCCAGCAGCCCCGTGGGGGAGGAGGATAGGAAAGATACGCAGTATTTT.

This chain connects TRBV7-9 to TRBJ1-3, with 7 bases aligning to TRBD1. Trimming took 5 bases from V and 0 from J; bases not matched to a gene: 4. The length of the CDR3 is 15 residues. The germline CDR1 and CDR2 sequences are SEHNR and FQNEAQ (reference sequence). The CDR3 DNA is TGTGCCAGCAGCCGGGACAGCCGCTCTGGAAACACCATATATTTT. It is translated as CASSRDSRSGNTIYF.

The V call is TRBV15, the J call TRBJ2-1; 7 positions agree with TRBD1. The CDR3 covers 14 residues. Germline V gives CDR1 LNHNV, CDR2 YYDKDF (reference sequence). The V and J ends lost 0 bases and 7 bases, in that order; junction bases with no gene match: 3. CDR3 bases: TGTGCCACCAGCAGAGATCTCAGGGGGAATGAGCAGTTCTTC. Translation: CATSRDLRGNEQFF.

V and J are TRBV10-2 and TRBJ2-6; the match to TRBD1 covers 7 bases. J gave up 1 base and V 5 bases, and 14 bases lay outside the gene matches. From germline, CDR1 is WSHSY and CDR2 SAAADI. This CDR3 is 19 amino acids long. This CDR3 reads CASSRVQTGRKSGANVLTF. For the CDR3, the DNA is TGCGCCAGCAGTAGGGTCCAGACAGGGCGAAAATCTGGGGCCAACGTCCTGACTTTC.

The chain has TRBV5-1 and TRBJ2-6; D not certain. Deletions cut 5 bases from V and 2 bases from J, with 11 bases between. The CDR3 is 15 residues long. Germline V lookup: CDR1 SGHRS, CDR2 YFSETQ. CDR3 nucleotides: TGCGCCAGCAGGGTAGAAGGAACTGGGGCCAACGTCCTGACTTTC. Translation gives CASRVEGTGANVLTF.

The rearrangement links TRBV19 to TRBJ1-2, with D maybe TRBD1 (6 bases). The CDR3 spans 13 residues. Trimming took off 4 bases at V and 2 bases at J, with 8 bases between the two ends. Germline loops: CDR1 LNHDA, CDR2 SQIVND (reference sequence). The CDR3 sequence: CASSTGANYGYTF. CDR3 bases: TGTGCCAGTAGTACGGGGGCAAACTATGGCTACACCTTC.

The chain links TRBV20-1 to TRBJ1-1; D call uncertain. The CDR3 contains 14 residues. V shed 3 bases and J shed 5 bases, with 16 bases lying between them. CDR1 and CDR2 from the germline V gene are DFQATT and SNEGSKA (reference sequence). CDR3 sequence: CSASRGAEITEAFF. The CDR3, as DNA: TGCAGTGCTAGTAGAGGAGCGGAAATAACTGAAGCTTTCTTT.

This clone has a handful of counts. The V and J genes are TRBV30 and TRBJ1-2; TRBD1 might be the D (5 bases). Germline V lookup: CDR1 GTSNPN, CDR2 SVGIG (reference sequence). V gave up 2 bases and J gave up 7 bases, with 17 bases separating them. CDR3 length equals 14 residues. The CDR3 coding sequence is TGTGCCTGGAGTTGGCAGGGCCCAAAGGGTGGCTACACCTTC. It encodes CAWSWQGPKGGYTF.

This chain uses TRBV24-1 with TRBJ1-6; TRBD1 matches 9 bases. Per germline, CDR1 KGHDR and CDR2 SFDVKD. The CDR3 runs 15 residues. After removal of 5 bases from V and 7 bases from J, the junction contained 5 bases not matched to a gene. CDR3: CATSAGTGRNSPLHF. The DNA for the CDR3 is TGTGCCACCAGTGCTGGGACAGGGCGAAATTCACCCCTCCACTTT.

The chain combines TRBV21-1 with TRBJ2-3. TRBV21-1 is given as a pseudogene. This CDR3 has 13 residues. The CDR3 sequence: CASSRDSTDTQYF. The CDR3 nucleotides read TGTGCCAGCAGCCGGGACAGCACAGATACGCAGTATTTT.

The genes are TRBV30 and TRBJ2-7; the D gene is possibly TRBD1 (5 bases). V lost 0 bases and J 5 bases, leaving 8 bases between the germline ends. This CDR3 is 12 amino acids long. Germline CDR1 reads GTSNPN; CDR2 reads SVGIG (reference sequence). CDR3 in DNA: TGTGCCTGGAGTGTACGACAGCACGAGCAGTACTTC. It codes for CAWSVRQHEQYF. Looking up the rest from reference TRBV30 and TRBJ2-7 gives the full variable domain: SQTIHQWPATLVQPVGSPLSLECTVEGTSNPNLYWYRQAAGRGLQLLFYSVGIGQISSEVPQNLSASRPQDRQFILSSKKLLLSDSGFYLCAWSVRQHEQYFGPGTRLTVT.

The rearrangement links TRBV2 to TRBJ1-1, with 9 nucleotides matching TRBD1. CDR1 and CDR2 from the germline V gene are SNHLY and FYNNEI. V lost 6 bases to trimming and J lost 6 bases; unmatched junction nucleotides: 8. The CDR3 totals 14 residues. The CDR3 sequence: CASRDRGAISEAFF. CDR3 bases: TGTGCCAGCAGGGACAGGGGAGCAATATCTGAAGCTTTCTTT. The variable domain in full, completed from reference TRBV2 and TRBJ1-1, reads EPEVTQTPSHQVTQMGQEVILRCVPISNHLYFYWYRQILGQKVEFLVSFYNNEISEKSEIFDDQFSVERPDGSNFTLKIRSTKLEDSAMYFCASRDRGAISEAFFGQGTRLTVV.